Given below is one T cell receptor beta chain in context. Its antigen remains unidentified. These data belong to a study of OX40 agonist ivuxolimab in advanced cancers. Looking at the study overall: Ivuxolimab is a fully human IgG2 antibody that activates OX40 (CD134).

General study results and limits: The average count of expanded clones was higher among CD8+ T cells than among CD4+. Doses of 0.1 to 3.0 mg/kg were accompanied by clonal expansion of CD4+ and CD8+ blood T cells by week 6.

Sequencing used immunoSEQ multiplex PCR; TCRdb keeps in-frame clones, though not all of them. The data hold some 50,000 clones, with approximately 86% observed a single time. Germline V gene data show CDR1 as SEHNR and CDR2 as FQNEAQ (reference sequence). The CDR3 length is 12 residues. The junction had 3 bases not matched to a gene; V was cut back by 11 bases and J by 1 base. This rearrangement joins TRBV7-9 to TRBJ1-1; 8 bases agree with TRBD1. The material sequenced was CD4+ or CD8+ T cells sorted from blood, taken in a trial of the OX40 agonist ivuxolimab. The clonotype comes from an adult with an advanced solid tumor such as melanoma, head and neck, liver or kidney cancer. In DNA, the CDR3 is TGTGCCGGTGGACAGGGGAACACTGAAGCTTTCTTT. This codes for CAGGQGNTEAFF.